This T cell receptor beta chain is from a study of T cell clones after liver transplantation. Study context: Tolerant meant at least one year fully off immunosuppression without liver enzymes above twice normal. Study findings and constraints: Low donor cell numbers restricted donor-reactive repertoire measurement in two subjects.

This clone was detected only once. Its specificity is unknown. This CDR3 is built from 14 residues. Trimming removed 5 bases at V and 2 bases at J, with 10 bases between. Germline V CDR1 and CDR2: SEHNR, FQNEAQ (reference sequence). Profiling relied on immunoSEQ multiplex PCR, and the TCRdb table lists in-frame clones only, not all of them. The sample records roughly 19,000 clones, over 75% being singletons. The chain links TRBV7-9 to TRBJ2-1; tentatively, D is TRBD1 (5 bases). This TCR was sampled from a human patient who received a liver transplant. T cells may partly derive from the graft donor. The source was CD8+ T cells from blood, collected approximately 3.5 years after liver transplant. The CDR3 DNA sequence: TGTGCCAGCAGCGAATTGGACACCTACAATGAGCAGTTCTTC. Translated: CASSELDTYNEQFF.